This T cell receptor (beta chain) was documented in a study of Graves' ophthalmopathy and Graves' hyperthyroidism. The TCR beta CDR3 regions underwent amplification from RNA transcripts. An initial RT-PCR round employing HTBI primers preceded a second-round multiplex PCR. TCRdb reanalysed the multiplex PCR reads using MiXCR and keeps one entry per CDR3 protein. The table has roughly 160,000 distinct CDR3 sequences, over 35% seen once. Ten or more counts support this clonotype. As yet, its antigen is unknown. Clinical symptoms, serum thyroxine, TRAb, thyroid ultrasound and orbital computed tomography formed the basis of diagnosis. The germline gives CDR1 SGHDT, CDR2 YYEEEE. The CDR3 is made up of 13 amino acids. The V gene lost 1 base and the J gene lost 3 bases, with 7 bases spanning the gap. Study conclusions and caveats: For predicting ophthalmopathy progression, the model had 55% to 71% sensitivity and roughly 72% specificity.

The clonotype comes from a woman aged 40 to 50 with Graves' ophthalmopathy. The sample was peripheral blood. V is TRBV5-6 and J is TRBJ1-1, with no clear D. Here the CDR3 DNA reads TGTGCCAGCAGCTTGAAACGGGACACTGAAGCTTTCTTT. Its translation is CASSLKRDTEAFF.